One sample yielded the 24 T cell receptor beta chains listed below, sequenced in a study of T cells in Graves' hyperthyroidism and ophthalmopathy. Amplified TCR beta CDR3 regions derived from RNA transcripts. The HTBI primer set served for first-round RT-PCR of the TCR CDR3. TCRdb used MiXCR to reprocess the multiplex PCR reads, holding one entry per CDR3 protein. The repertoire holds more than 550,000 distinct CDR3 sequences, approximately 19% seen once, with 16% in the top ten. Sequencing was done on a sample of blood. The receptors originated from a woman between 45 and 60 years old with Graves' hyperthyroidism that later progressed to Graves' ophthalmopathy.

This clonotype was counted ten times or more. The V and J genes are TRBV18 and TRBJ2-5, with TRBD1 identical over 12 bases. This CDR3 is built from 15 residues. After removal of 4 bases from V and 5 bases from J, the junction contained 5 bases not matched to a gene. Germline values: CDR1 KGHSH, CDR2 LQKENI. CDR3 in amino acids: CASSRGQGAGETQYF. CDR3 sequence (DNA): TGTGCCAGCTCACGGGGACAGGGGGCTGGTGAGACCCAGTACTTC.

This clonotype came up many times. The chain links TRBV5-1 to TRBJ2-7; D call uncertain. Germline CDR1 is SGHRS and CDR2 is YFSETQ. This CDR3 spans 13 amino acids. V gave up 0 bases and J gave up 2 bases, with 6 bases separating them. The CDR3 loop is CASSLATAYEQYF. DNA of the CDR3: TGCGCCAGCAGCTTGGCAACAGCCTACGAGCAGTACTTC.

This clonotype appeared a few times. This chain links TRBV12-3 or TRBV12-4 with TRBJ1-5; a weak D match, TRBD1 (5 bases). The CDR3 length is 15 residues. V lost 3 bases and J lost 11, with 20 bases in between. For the CDR3, the DNA is TGTGCCAGCAGTTTTGAGTGGCAGGGCGGGGGGACCCAGCATTTT. It codes for CASSFEWQGGGTQHF.

The table lists this clonotype with a few counts. The V and J genes are TRBV4-1 and TRBJ2-5; TRBD2 aligns across 7 bases. J was trimmed by 1 base and V by 1 base; bases with no gene match: 6. Germline CDR1 is MGHRA and CDR2 is YSYEKL. This CDR3 has 16 amino acids. The CDR3 region is CASSQGASGVQETQYF. The DNA of the CDR3 is TGCGCCAGCAGCCAAGGAGCCAGCGGGGTCCAAGAGACCCAGTACTTC.

This clonotype has a count of ten or more. V is TRBV30 and J is TRBJ1-4, with D unresolved. Trimming left V 3 bases short and J 4 bases short, with 9 bases between. This CDR3 is built from 13 residues. From germline, CDR1 is GTSNPN and CDR2 SVGIG (reference sequence). CDR3 sequence (DNA): TGTGCCTGGAGCAGCGGGATTAATGAAAAACTGTTTTTT. Its translation is CAWSSGINEKLFF.

The chain combines TRBV7-2 with TRBJ2-1; a weak D match, TRBD1 (7 bases). The CDR3 covers 15 residues. V shed 1 base and J shed 9 bases, with 16 bases lying between them. Germline CDR1 and CDR2: SGHTA and FQGNSA. The CDR3 DNA sequence: TGTGCCAGCAGCTTAGTGACAGGGCTCGGGAGTGAGCAGTTCTTC. It yields the protein CASSLVTGLGSEQFF.

The J gene is TRBJ1-4, the V gene TRBV19, with a tentative D call TRBD1 (6 bases). Germline V gene data show CDR1 as LNHDA and CDR2 as SQIVND (reference sequence). CDR3 length equals 14 residues. V lost 5 bases and J lost 3, with 10 bases in between. The CDR3 is CASSVSGANEKLFF. The CDR3 coding sequence is TGTGCCAGTAGTGTTTCAGGGGCTAATGAAAAACTGTTTTTT.

The gene calls are TRBV7-8 and TRBJ2-6, with D perhaps being TRBD1 or TRBD2 (5 bases each). The CDR3 sequence is 16 residues long. CDR1 and CDR2 (germline): SGHVS, FQNEAQ. Between the trimmed V and J ends, which lost 7 bases and 0 bases, there was a span of 13 bases. The CDR3 sequence is CASTSGRISGANVLTF. CDR3 coding DNA: TGTGCCAGCACCTCGGGACGTATCTCTGGGGCCAACGTCCTGACTTTC.

V and J are TRBV19 and TRBJ1-2, with TRBD1 identical over 9 bases. CDR1 LNHDA and CDR2 SQIVND come from the germline V gene (reference sequence). The V segment lost 9 bases and the J segment 5 bases; nucleotides outside the gene matches: 13. The CDR3 contains 15 residues. CDR3 nucleotide sequence: TGTGCCAGCGTAGACCCGGGACAGGGACTATATGGCTACACCTTC. Its protein is CASVDPGQGLYGYTF.

The V and J genes are TRBV3-1 and TRBJ1-6; D remains unclear. CDR1 LGHDT and CDR2 YNNKEL come from the germline V gene (reference sequence). This CDR3 is built from 16 residues. Trimming pared 0 bases from V and 7 bases from J, leaving 13 bases between. The CDR3 reads CASSQDGSYSNSPLHF. CDR3 nucleotides: TGTGCCAGCAGCCAAGATGGCAGCTACTCCAATTCACCCCTCCACTTT.

In its sample, this clonotype was seen a few times. J is TRBJ2-1 and V is TRBV3-1; 13 bases line up with TRBD2. The CDR3 extends over 16 amino acids. Unmatched junction bases numbered 7, after V lost 2 bases and J lost 9 bases. The germline V gene has CDR1 LGHDT and CDR2 YNNKEL (reference sequence). CDR3 nucleotides: TGTGCCAGCAGCCAAACTAGCGGGGGGGTGACGAGTGAGCAGTTCTTC. Residues: CASSQTSGGVTSEQFF.

The gene calls are TRBV27 and TRBJ2-7, with 8 bases that match TRBD1. Germline V gives CDR1 MNHEY, CDR2 SMNVEV (reference sequence). This CDR3 comprises 14 residues. V was clipped by 0 bases and J by 4 bases; unmatched bases: 2. CDR3 amino acids: CASSLSTGAYEQYF. The DNA of the CDR3 is TGTGCCAGCAGTTTATCGACAGGGGCGTACGAGCAGTACTTC.

The sample holds many counts of this clonotype. The gene calls are TRBV12-3 or TRBV12-4 and TRBJ1-2; TRBD1 might be the D (6 bases). The CDR3 is made up of 17 amino acids. Trimming took 4 bases from V and 0 from J, leaving 18 bases between them. CDR3 in DNA: TGTGCCAGCAGTTCATTTATTGGCAGGGGCGCTAACTATGGCTACACCTTC. Encoded protein: CASSSFIGRGANYGYTF.

The rearrangement joins TRBV9 to TRBJ1-4; possible D gene TRBD1, 6 bases. This CDR3 has 15 amino acids. Germline V gives CDR1 SGDLS, CDR2 YYNGEE. Between the trimmed V and J ends, which lost 0 bases and 4 bases, there was a span of 10 bases. The CDR3 protein is CASSVGGQLNEKLFF. As DNA, the CDR3 is TGTGCCAGCAGCGTAGGAGGACAGCTTAATGAAAAACTGTTTTTT.

The sample holds a few counts of this clonotype. The V gene is TRBV7-9, the J gene TRBJ2-7, with D possibly TRBD2 on 5 matching bases. The V gene's germline CDR1 is SEHNR and CDR2 FQNEAQ (reference sequence). The ends were cut back, 2 bases at V and 3 bases at J, with 11 bases in the middle. This CDR3 has 14 residues. The CDR3 region is CASSLKTADYEQYF. The CDR3 DNA follows: TGTGCCAGCAGCTTAAAAACAGCGGACTACGAGCAGTACTTC.

This clonotype appeared a few times. This chain joins TRBV18 and TRBJ1-1; 7 bases are shared with TRBD1. V lost 0 bases and J lost 0; bases outside the gene matches: 7. The V gene's germline CDR1 is KGHSH and CDR2 LQKENI. The CDR3 has 17 amino acids. The CDR3 DNA is TGTGCCAGCTCACCACCGGCTGCAGGGGGTTTGAACACTGAAGCTTTCTTT. Amino acids: CASSPPAAGGLNTEAFF.

This clonotype turned up a few times. A much larger clone is a single base away; this may be a read error. V and J are TRBV5-1 and TRBJ1-2; D possibly corresponds to TRBD1 (6 bases). Germline-derived CDR1 and CDR2 are SGHRS and YFSETQ. The CDR3 totals 15 residues. V was clipped by 4 bases and J by 4 bases, with 17 bases between them. CDR3 residues: CASSARTEGTYGYTF. CDR3 nucleotide sequence: TGCGCCAGCAGCGCGAGGACAGAGGGCACCTATGGCTACACCTTC.

This clonotype was counted between two and nine times. The J gene is TRBJ2-6, the V gene TRBV10-3; D is ambiguous. Between the trimmed V and J ends, which lost 2 bases and 3 bases, there was a span of 8 bases. This CDR3 contains 15 residues. Per germline, CDR1 ENHRY and CDR2 SYGVKD. This chain's CDR3 is CAISEGFLGANVLTF. Here the CDR3 DNA reads TGTGCCATCAGTGAGGGGTTCCTTGGGGCCAACGTCCTGACTTTC.

The chain has TRBV20-1 and TRBJ2-3; D is unclear. The germline gives CDR1 DFQATT, CDR2 SNEGSKA (reference sequence). Trimming left V 5 bases short and J 3 bases short, with 12 bases between. The CDR3 loop spans 13 amino acids. As DNA, the CDR3 is TGCAGTGCTTGGGATGGAGCGACAGATACGCAGTATTTT. Its translation: CSAWDGATDTQYF.

This clonotype was observed a few times. This rearrangement joins TRBV6-1 to TRBJ2-2, with D unclear. Germline-derived CDR1 and CDR2 are MNHNS and SASEGT. CDR3 length: 16 residues. Trimming stripped 6 bases from V and 3 bases from J, with 17 bases between. DNA for the CDR3: TGTGCCAGCAGCCACCCCGGCCAGTGGGACACCGGGGAGCTGTTTTTT. Residues: CASSHPGQWDTGELFF.

This clonotype has only a few counts. The chain couples TRBV18 to TRBJ1-2; a possible D gene is TRBD1 (5 bases). The ends were cut back, 5 bases at V and 3 bases at J, with 13 bases in the middle. CDR1 and CDR2 (germline): KGHSH, LQKENI. This CDR3 comprises 14 residues. The CDR3 protein is CASSALGTDYGYTF. The CDR3 DNA reads TGTGCCAGCTCAGCACTTGGGACGGACTATGGCTACACCTTC. The full variable domain, completed using reference TRBV18 and TRBJ1-2, is NAGVMQNPRHLVRRRGQEARLRCSPMKGHSHVYWYRQLPEEGLKFMVYLQKENIIDESGMPKERFSAEFPKEGPSILRIQQVVRGDSAAYFCASSALGTDYGYTFGSGTRLTVV.

In its sample, this clonotype was seen many times. The V gene is TRBV7-9, the J gene TRBJ2-3; D not resolved. Trimming took off 8 bases at V and 3 bases at J, with 15 bases between the two ends. Germline CDR1 reads SEHNR; CDR2 reads FQNEAQ (reference sequence). There are 14 residues in the CDR3. The CDR3 loop reads CASGHGRLTDTQYF. CDR3 DNA sequence: TGTGCCAGCGGTCATGGGCGACTTACAGATACGCAGTATTTT.

This clonotype was detected ten times or more. This chain links TRBV20-1 with TRBJ2-1; unclear D gene. The CDR3 extends over 13 amino acids. V shed 6 bases and J shed 7 bases, with 16 bases lying between them. Looked up from germline, CDR1 is DFQATT and CDR2 is SNEGSKA (reference sequence). CDR3 sequence: CSARIPSANEQFF. DNA of the CDR3: TGCAGTGCGAGGATTCCGTCAGCGAATGAGCAGTTCTTC.

Points on this clonotype: The junction departs from the called germline gene at one end, perhaps through a read error. CDR3 sequence reads: CVSSYRRGGINTEAFF. For the CDR3, the DNA is TGTGTCAGCAGTTACCGACGGGGGGGGATTAACACTGAAGCTTTCTTT. The genes are TRBV6-2 or TRBV6-3 and TRBJ1-1; a weak D match, TRBD1 (5 bases). There are 16 residues in the CDR3. Looked up from germline, CDR1 is MNHEY and CDR2 is SVGEGT.